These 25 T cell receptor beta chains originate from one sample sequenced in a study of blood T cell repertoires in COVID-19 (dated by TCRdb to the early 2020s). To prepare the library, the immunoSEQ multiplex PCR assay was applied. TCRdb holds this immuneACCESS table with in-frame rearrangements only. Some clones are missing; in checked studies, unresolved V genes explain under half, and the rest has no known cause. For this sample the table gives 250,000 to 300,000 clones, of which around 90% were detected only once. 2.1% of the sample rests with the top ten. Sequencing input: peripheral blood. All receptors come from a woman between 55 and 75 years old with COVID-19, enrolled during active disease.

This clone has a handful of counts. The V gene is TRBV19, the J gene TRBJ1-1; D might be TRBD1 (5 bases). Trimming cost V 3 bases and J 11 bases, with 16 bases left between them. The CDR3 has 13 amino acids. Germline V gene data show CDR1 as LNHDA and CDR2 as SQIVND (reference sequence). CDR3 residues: CASSMVAGRIAFF. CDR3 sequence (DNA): TGTGCCAGTAGTATGGTGGCAGGGCGAATCGCTTTCTTT.

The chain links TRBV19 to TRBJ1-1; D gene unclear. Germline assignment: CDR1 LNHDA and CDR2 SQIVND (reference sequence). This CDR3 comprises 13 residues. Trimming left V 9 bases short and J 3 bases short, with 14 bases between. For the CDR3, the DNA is TGTGCCAGCGGCCCCGGGTGGGACACTGAAGCTTTCTTT. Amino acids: CASGPGWDTEAFF.

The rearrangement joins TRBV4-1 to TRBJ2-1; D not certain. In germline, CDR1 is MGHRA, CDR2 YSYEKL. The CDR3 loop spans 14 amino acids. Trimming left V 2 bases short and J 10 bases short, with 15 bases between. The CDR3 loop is CASSQRLILGEQFF. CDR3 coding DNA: TGCGCCAGCAGCCAAAGACTGATCCTCGGGGAGCAGTTCTTC.

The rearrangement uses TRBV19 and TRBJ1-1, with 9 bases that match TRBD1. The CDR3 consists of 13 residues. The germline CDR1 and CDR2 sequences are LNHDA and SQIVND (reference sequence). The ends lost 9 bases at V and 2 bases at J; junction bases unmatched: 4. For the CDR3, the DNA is TGTGCCAGCAAGACAGGGGGAAACACTGAAGCTTTCTTT. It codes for CASKTGGNTEAFF.

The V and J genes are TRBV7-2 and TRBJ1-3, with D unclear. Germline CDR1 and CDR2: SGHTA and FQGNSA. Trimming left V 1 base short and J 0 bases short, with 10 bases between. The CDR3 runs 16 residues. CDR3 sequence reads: CASSLVGQDSGNTIYF. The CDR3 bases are TGTGCCAGCAGCTTAGTGGGTCAGGACTCTGGAAACACCATATATTTT.

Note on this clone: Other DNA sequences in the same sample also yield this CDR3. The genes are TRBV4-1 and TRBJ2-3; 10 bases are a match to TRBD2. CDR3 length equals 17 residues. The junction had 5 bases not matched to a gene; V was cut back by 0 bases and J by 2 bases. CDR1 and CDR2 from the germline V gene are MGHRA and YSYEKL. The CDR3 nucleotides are TGCGCCAGCAGCCAAGACCCTAGCGGGGGACCCACAGATACGCAGTATTTT. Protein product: CASSQDPSGGPTDTQYF.

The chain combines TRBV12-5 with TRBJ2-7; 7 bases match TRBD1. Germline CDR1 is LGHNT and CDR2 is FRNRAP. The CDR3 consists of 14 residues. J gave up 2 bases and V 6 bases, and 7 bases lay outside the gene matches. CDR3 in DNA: TGTGCTAGTGGACCCCGGGACAGTGCCTACGAGCAGTACTTC. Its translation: CASGPRDSAYEQYF.

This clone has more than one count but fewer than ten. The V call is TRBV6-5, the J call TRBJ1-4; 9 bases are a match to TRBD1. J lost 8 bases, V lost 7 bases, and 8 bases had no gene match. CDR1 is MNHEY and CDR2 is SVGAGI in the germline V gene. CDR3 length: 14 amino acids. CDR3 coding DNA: TGTGCCAGCACCAGGGACAGGGCAACGGAAAAACTGTTTTTT. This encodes CASTRDRATEKLFF.

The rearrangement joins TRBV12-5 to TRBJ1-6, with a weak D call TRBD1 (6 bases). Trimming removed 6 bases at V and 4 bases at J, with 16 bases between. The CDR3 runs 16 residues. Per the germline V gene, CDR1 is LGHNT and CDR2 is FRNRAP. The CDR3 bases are TGTGCTAGTGGCGTGACAGGAGCCGGGTATAATTCACCCCTCCACTTT. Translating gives CASGVTGAGYNSPLHF.

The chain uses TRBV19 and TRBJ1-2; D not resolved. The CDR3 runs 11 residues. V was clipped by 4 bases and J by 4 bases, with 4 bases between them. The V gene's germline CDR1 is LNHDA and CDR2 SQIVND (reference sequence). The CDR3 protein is CASSTFYGYTF. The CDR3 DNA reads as TGTGCCAGTAGTACCTTCTATGGCTACACCTTC.

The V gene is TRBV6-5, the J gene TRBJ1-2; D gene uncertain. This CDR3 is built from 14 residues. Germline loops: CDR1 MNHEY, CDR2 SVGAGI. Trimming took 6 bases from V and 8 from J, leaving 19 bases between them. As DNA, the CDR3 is TGTGCCAGCAGCCCCAGGCAGCCAACAAGGGGCTACACCTTC. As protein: CASSPRQPTRGYTF.

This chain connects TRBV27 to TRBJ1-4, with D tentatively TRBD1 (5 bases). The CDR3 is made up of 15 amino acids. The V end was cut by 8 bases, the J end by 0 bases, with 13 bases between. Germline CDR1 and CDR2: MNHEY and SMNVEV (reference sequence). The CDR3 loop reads CASRDFGATNEKLFF. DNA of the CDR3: TGTGCCAGCCGGGACTTCGGGGCAACTAATGAAAAACTGTTTTTT.

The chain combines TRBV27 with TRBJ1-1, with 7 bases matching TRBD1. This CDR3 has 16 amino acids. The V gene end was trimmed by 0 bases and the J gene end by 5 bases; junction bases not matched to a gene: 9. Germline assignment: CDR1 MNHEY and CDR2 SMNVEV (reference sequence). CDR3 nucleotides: TGTGCCAGCAGTTTATCTGTAGGGGGCAGGGGTACTGAAGCTTTCTTT. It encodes CASSLSVGGRGTEAFF.

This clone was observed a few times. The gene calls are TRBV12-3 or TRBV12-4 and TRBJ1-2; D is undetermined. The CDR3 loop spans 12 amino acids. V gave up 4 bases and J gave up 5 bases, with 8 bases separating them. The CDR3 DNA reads TGTGCCAGCAGTTCAGGCCTATATGGCTACACCTTC. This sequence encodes CASSSGLYGYTF.

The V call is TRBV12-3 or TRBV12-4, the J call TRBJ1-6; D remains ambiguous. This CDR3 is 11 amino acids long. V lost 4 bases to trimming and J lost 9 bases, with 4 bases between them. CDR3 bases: TGTGCCAGCAGTTCCGGTTCACCCCTCCACTTT. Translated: CASSSGSPLHF.

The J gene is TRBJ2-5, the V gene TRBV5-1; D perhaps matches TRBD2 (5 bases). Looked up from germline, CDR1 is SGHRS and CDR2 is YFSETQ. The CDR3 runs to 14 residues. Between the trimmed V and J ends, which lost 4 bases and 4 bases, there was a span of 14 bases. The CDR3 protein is CASSTMSGRETQYF. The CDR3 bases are TGCGCCAGCAGCACCATGAGCGGTCGAGAGACCCAGTACTTC.

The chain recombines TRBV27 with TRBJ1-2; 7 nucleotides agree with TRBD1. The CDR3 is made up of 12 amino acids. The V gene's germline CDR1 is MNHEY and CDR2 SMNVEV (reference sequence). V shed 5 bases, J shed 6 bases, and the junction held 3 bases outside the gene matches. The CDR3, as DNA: TGTGCCAGCAGTCTACAGGGGCATGGCTACACCTTC. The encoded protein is CASSLQGHGYTF.

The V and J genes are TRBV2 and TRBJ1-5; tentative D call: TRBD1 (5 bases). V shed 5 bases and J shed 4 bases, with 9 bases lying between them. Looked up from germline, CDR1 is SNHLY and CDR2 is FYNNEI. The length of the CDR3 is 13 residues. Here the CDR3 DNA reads TGTGCCAGCAGTAATCAGGGAAATCAGCCCCAGCATTTT. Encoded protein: CASSNQGNQPQHF.

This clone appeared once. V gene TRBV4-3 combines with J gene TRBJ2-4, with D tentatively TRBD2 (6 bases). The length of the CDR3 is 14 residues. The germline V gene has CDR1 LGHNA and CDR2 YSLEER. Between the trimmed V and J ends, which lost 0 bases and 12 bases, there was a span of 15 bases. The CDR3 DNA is TGCGCCAGCAGCCAAGATAACGGGGGAAGTAATCAGTACTTC. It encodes CASSQDNGGSNQYF.

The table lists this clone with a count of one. CDR3 amino acids: CASSQGLWGDQPQHF. Written as DNA, the CDR3 is TGCGCCAGCAGCCAAGGGCTCTGGGGGGATCAGCCCCAGCATTTT. J is TRBJ1-5 and V is TRBV4-1; perhaps TRBD1 as D (5 bases). The CDR3 extends over 15 amino acids. The V and J ends lost 1 base and 5 bases respectively, with 12 bases between them. Per the germline V gene, CDR1 is MGHRA and CDR2 is YSYEKL.

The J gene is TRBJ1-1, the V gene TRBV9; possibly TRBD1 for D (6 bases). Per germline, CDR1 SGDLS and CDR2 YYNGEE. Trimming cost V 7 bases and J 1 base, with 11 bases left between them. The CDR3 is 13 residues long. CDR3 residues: CASARGSNTEAFF. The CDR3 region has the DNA TGTGCCAGCGCGAGGGGGTCGAACACTGAAGCTTTCTTT.

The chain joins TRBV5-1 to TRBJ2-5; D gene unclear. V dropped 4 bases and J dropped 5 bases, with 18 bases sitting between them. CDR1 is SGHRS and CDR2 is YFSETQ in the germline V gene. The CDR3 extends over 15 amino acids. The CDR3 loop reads CASSPAGASWETQYF. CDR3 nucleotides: TGCGCCAGCAGCCCCGCCGGAGCCTCGTGGGAGACCCAGTACTTC.

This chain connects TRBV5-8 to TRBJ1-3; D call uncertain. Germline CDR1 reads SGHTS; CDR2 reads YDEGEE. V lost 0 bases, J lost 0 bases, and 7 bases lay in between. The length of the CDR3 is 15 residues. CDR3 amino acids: CASSLAGSSGNTIYF. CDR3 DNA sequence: TGTGCCAGCAGCTTGGCGGGGAGCTCTGGAAACACCATATATTTT. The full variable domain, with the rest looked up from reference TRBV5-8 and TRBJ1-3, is EAGVTQSPTHLIKTRGQQATLRCSPISGHTSVYWYQQALGLGLQFLLWYDEGEERNRGNFPPRFSGRQFPNYSSELNVNALELEDSALYLCASSLAGSSGNTIYFGEGSWLTVV.

The CDR3 sequence: CASSVGGTARIHEQYF. In DNA form, the CDR3 reads TGTGCCAGCAGCGTGGGCGGGACAGCGCGGATCCACGAGCAGTACTTC. The chain joins TRBV9 to TRBJ2-7, with TRBD1 as a possible D gene (7 bases). Germline CDR1 SGDLS, CDR2 YYNGEE. V was pared by 2 bases and J by 5 bases, with 20 bases between. This CDR3 comprises 16 residues.

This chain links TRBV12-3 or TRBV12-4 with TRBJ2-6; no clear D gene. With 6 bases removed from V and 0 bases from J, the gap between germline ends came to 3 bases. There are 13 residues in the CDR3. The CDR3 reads CASSNSGANVLTF. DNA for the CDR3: TGTGCCAGCAGCAACTCTGGGGCCAACGTCCTGACTTTC.